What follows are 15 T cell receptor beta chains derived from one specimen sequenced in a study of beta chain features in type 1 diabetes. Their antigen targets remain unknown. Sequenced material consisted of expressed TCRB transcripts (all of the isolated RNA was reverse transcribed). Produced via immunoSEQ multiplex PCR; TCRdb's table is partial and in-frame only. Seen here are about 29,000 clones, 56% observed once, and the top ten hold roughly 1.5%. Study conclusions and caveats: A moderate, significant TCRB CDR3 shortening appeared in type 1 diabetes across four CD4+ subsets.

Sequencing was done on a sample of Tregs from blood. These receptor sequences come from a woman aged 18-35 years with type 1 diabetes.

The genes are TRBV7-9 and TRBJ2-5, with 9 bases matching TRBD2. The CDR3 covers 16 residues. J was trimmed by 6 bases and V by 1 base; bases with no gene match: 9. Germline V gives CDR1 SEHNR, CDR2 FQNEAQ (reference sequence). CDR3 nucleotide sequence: TGTGCCAGCAGCTTAGATGGCGGGAGGGGGGCGAAGACCCAGTACTTC. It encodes CASSLDGGRGAKTQYF.

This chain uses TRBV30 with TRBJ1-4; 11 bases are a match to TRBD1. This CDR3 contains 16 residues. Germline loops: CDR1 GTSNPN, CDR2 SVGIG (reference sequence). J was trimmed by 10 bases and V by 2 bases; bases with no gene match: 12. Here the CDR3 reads CAWSRDRGSGPLKLFF. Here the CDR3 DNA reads TGTGCCTGGAGTAGGGACAGGGGGTCGGGGCCCCTAAAACTGTTTTTT.

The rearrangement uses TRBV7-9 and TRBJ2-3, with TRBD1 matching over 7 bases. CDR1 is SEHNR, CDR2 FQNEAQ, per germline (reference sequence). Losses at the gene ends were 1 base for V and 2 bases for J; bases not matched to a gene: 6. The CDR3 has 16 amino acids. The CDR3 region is CASSLVWQGDTDTQYF. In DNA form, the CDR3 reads TGTGCCAGCAGCTTAGTGTGGCAGGGGGACACAGATACGCAGTATTTT.

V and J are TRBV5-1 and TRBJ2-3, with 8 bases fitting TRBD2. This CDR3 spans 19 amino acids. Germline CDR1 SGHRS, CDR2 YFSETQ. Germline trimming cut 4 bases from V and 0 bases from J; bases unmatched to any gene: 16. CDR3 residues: CASSPGYLASGRSTDTQYF. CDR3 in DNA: TGCGCCAGCAGCCCGGGTTATCTTGCTAGCGGGCGCAGCACAGATACGCAGTATTTT. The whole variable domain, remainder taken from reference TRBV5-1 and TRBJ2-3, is KAGVTQTPRYLIKTRGQQVTLSCSPISGHRSVSWYQQTPGQGLQFLFEYFSETQRNKGNFPGRFSGRQFSNSRSEMNVSTLELGDSALYLCASSPGYLASGRSTDTQYFGPGTRLTVL.

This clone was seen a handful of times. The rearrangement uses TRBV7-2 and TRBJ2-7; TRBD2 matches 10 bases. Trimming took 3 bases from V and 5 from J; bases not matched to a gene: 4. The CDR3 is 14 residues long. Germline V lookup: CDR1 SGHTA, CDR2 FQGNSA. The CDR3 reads CASSLGLANDEQYV. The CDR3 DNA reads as TGTGCCAGCAGCTTGGGACTAGCGAACGACGAGCAGTACGTC.

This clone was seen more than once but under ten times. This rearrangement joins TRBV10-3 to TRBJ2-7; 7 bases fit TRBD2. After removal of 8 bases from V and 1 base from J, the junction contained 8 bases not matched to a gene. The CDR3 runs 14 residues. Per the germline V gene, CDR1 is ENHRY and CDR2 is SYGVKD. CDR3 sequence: CAIGSQRGSYEQYF. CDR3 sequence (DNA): TGTGCCATCGGCTCTCAGCGGGGTTCCTACGAGCAGTACTTC.

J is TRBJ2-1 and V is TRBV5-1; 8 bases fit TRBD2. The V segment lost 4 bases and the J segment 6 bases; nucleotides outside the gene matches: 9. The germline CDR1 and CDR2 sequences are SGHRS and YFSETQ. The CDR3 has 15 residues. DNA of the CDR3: TGCGCCAGCAGCCCACGCGGGGGGCCGGGCAATGAGCAGTTCTTC. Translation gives CASSPRGGPGNEQFF.

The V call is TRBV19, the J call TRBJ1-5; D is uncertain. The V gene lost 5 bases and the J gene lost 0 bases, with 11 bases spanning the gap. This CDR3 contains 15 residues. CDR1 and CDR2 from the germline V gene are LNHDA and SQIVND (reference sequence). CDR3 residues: CASSSGGYSNQPQHF. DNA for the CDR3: TGTGCCAGTAGTTCGGGAGGGTATAGCAATCAGCCCCAGCATTTT.

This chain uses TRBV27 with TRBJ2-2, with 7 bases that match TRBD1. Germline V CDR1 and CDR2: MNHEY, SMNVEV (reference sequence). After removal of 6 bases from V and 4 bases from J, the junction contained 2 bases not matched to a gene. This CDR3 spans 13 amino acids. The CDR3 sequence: CASRGQPTGELFF. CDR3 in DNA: TGTGCCAGCAGGGGACAGCCCACCGGGGAGCTGTTTTTT.

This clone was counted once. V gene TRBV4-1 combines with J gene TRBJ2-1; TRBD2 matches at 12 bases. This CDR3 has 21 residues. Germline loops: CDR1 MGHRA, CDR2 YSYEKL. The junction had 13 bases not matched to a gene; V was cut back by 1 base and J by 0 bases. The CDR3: CASSQVSLASGRGSSYNEQFF. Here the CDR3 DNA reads TGCGCCAGCAGCCAAGTTAGTCTGGCTAGCGGGAGGGGGAGCTCCTACAATGAGCAGTTCTTC.

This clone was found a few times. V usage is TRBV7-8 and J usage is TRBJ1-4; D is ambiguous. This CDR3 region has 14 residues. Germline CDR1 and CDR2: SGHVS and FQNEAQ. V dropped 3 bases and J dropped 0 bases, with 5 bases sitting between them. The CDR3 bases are TGTGCCAGCAGCTTGACAACAACTAATGAAAAACTGTTTTTT. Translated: CASSLTTTNEKLFF.

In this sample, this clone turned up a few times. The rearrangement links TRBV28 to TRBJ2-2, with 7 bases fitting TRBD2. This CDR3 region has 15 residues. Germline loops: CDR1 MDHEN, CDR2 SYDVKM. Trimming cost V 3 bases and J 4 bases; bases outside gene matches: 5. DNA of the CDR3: TGTGCCAGCAGTTTTGGGAGCGGGACCACCGGGGAGCTGTTTTTT. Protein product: CASSFGSGTTGELFF.

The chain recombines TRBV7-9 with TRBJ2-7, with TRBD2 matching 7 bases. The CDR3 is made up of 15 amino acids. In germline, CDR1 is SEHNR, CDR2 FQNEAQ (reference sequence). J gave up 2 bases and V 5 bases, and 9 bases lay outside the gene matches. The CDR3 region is CASSPIGTNPYEQYV. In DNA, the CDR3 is TGTGCCAGCAGCCCAATCGGGACTAACCCCTACGAGCAGTACGTC.

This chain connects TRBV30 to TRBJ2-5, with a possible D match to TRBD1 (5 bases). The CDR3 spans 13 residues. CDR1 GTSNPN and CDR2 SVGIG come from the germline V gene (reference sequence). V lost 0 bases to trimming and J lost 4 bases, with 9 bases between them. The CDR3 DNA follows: TGTGCCTGGAGTGTCCAGGGTCTAGAGACCCAGTACTTC. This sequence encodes CAWSVQGLETQYF.

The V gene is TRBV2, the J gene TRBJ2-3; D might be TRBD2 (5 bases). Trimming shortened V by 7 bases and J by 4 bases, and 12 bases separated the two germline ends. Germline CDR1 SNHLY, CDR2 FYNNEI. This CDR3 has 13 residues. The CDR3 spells CASKTYGADTQYF. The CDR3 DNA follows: TGTGCCAGCAAGACGTACGGGGCAGATACGCAGTATTTT.